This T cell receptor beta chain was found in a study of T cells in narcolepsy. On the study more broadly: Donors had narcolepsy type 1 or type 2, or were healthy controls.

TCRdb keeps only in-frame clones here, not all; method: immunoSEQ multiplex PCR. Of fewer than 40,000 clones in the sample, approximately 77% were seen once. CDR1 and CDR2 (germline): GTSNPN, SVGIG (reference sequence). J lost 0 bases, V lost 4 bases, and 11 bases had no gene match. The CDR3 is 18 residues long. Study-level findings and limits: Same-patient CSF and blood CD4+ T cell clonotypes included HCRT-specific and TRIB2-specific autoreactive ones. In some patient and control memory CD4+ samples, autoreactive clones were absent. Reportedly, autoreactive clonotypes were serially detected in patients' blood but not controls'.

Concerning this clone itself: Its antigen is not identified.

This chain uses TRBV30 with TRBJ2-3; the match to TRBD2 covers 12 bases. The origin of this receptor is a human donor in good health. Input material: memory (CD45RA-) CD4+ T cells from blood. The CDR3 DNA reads TGTGCCTGGAAGGGGACTAGCGGGTTAGGTGTAAGCACAGATACGCAGTATTTT. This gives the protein CAWKGTSGLGVSTDTQYF.